The 21 T cell receptor beta chains reported below all come from one sample, sequenced in a study of T cell changes during pregnancy in multiple sclerosis. Assay: immunoSEQ multiplex PCR; the TCRdb copy retains only in-frame clones and omits some. Of 65,000 to 95,000 clones listed, 89% are singletons. The source material was peripheral blood, sampled before pregnancy. These receptors all stem from a female donor with multiple sclerosis, enrolled in a pregnancy study.

V gene TRBV19 combines with J gene TRBJ1-5; 8 bases are shared with TRBD1. The CDR3 runs 15 residues. Germline-derived CDR1 and CDR2 are LNHDA and SQIVND (reference sequence). Trimming removed 5 bases from V and 7 bases from J; junction bases left unmatched: 10. The CDR3 loop is CASSRGQGTSQPQHF. CDR3 DNA sequence: TGTGCCAGTAGTCGCGGACAGGGAACTTCACAGCCCCAGCATTTT.

V usage is TRBV9 and J usage is TRBJ2-7, with 11 bases lining up with TRBD1. This CDR3 spans 15 amino acids. V gave up 0 bases and J gave up 5 bases; unmatched junction bases: 4. Germline V lookup: CDR1 SGDLS, CDR2 YYNGEE. CDR3 in DNA: TGTGCCAGCAGCGTAGCTGGGACAGGGGGTAACGAGCAGTACTTC. The encoded protein is CASSVAGTGGNEQYF.

V and J are TRBV6-1 and TRBJ2-7, with 7 positions matching TRBD1. CDR3 length: 14 amino acids. V trimming: 4 bases; J trimming: 3 bases; junction bases outside the gene matches: 6. Germline CDR1 is MNHNS and CDR2 is SASEGT. For the CDR3, the DNA is TGTGCCAGCAGTGGCTCCGGGACAGTCTACGAGCAGTACTTC. This encodes CASSGSGTVYEQYF.

A few counts support this clone. This chain connects TRBV13 to TRBJ1-6; 9 bases map to TRBD1. Losses at the gene ends were 4 bases for V and 10 bases for J; bases not matched to a gene: 5. CDR1 PRHDT and CDR2 FYEKMQ come from the germline V gene (reference sequence). The CDR3 is 14 amino acids. The CDR3 protein is CASSYRDRVSPLHF. For the CDR3, the DNA is TGTGCCAGCAGCTACCGGGACAGGGTCTCACCCCTCCACTTT. Full variable domain (remainder filled in from reference TRBV13 and TRBJ1-6): AAGVIQSPRHLIKEKRETATLKCYPIPRHDTVYWYQQGPGQDPQFLISFYEKMQSDKGSIPDRFSAQQFSDYHSELNMSSLELGDSALYFCASSYRDRVSPLHFGNGTRLTVT.

The gene calls are TRBV2 and TRBJ2-5; TRBD2 agrees at 11 bases. Trimming at V came to 5 bases and at J to 3 bases, leaving 2 bases not matched to a gene. Germline V gives CDR1 SNHLY, CDR2 FYNNEI. The CDR3 sequence is 14 residues long. Here the CDR3 reads CASSLAGGKETQYF. CDR3 bases: TGTGCCAGCAGTTTAGCGGGGGGGAAAGAGACCCAGTACTTC.

V usage is TRBV9 and J usage is TRBJ2-3; D may be TRBD2 (5 bases). The germline V and J ends were trimmed by 3 bases and 2 bases, with 10 bases remaining between them. Germline CDR1 and CDR2: SGDLS and YYNGEE. The CDR3 consists of 14 residues. CDR3 DNA sequence: TGTGCCAGCAGCGGGACGGGGAACACAGATACGCAGTATTTT. Translating gives CASSGTGNTDTQYF.

The chain joins TRBV27 to TRBJ2-7; 10 bases match TRBD2. CDR3 length equals 16 residues. Germline V lookup: CDR1 MNHEY, CDR2 SMNVEV (reference sequence). V lost 2 bases to trimming and J lost 3 bases; unmatched junction nucleotides: 7. The CDR3 is CASSLRDGLADYEQYF. For the CDR3, the DNA is TGTGCCAGCAGTTTAAGAGACGGACTAGCGGACTACGAGCAGTACTTC.

The count of this clone is one. This chain connects TRBV4-1 to TRBJ2-1, with TRBD2 identical over 8 bases. Germline V gene lookup returns CDR1 MGHRA and CDR2 YSYEKL. V gave up 4 bases and J gave up 0 bases; unmatched junction bases: 8. CDR3 size: 17 residues. The CDR3 DNA reads TGCGCCAGCAGCCCTTGGGGAGCGGGGGCCTCCTACAATGAGCAGTTCTTC. Its protein product is CASSPWGAGASYNEQFF.

This chain uses TRBV30 with TRBJ1-4; a possible D gene is TRBD1 (5 bases). Trimming left V 0 bases short and J 6 bases short, with 11 bases between. CDR3 length: 14 amino acids. Germline assignment: CDR1 GTSNPN and CDR2 SVGIG (reference sequence). CDR3 in amino acids: CAWSVPGFYEKLFF. The CDR3 DNA sequence: TGTGCCTGGAGTGTACCAGGGTTTTATGAAAAACTGTTTTTT.

The rearrangement joins TRBV4-3 to TRBJ2-1, with 11 bases matching TRBD1. The V segment lost 4 bases and the J segment 6 bases; nucleotides outside the gene matches: 5. The CDR3 length is 15 residues. Germline lookup yields CDR1 LGHNA and CDR2 YSLEER. CDR3 in amino acids: CASSRYGTGGNEQFF. The CDR3 nucleotides are TGCGCCAGCAGCCGTTATGGGACAGGGGGCAATGAGCAGTTCTTC.

J is TRBJ1-4 and V is TRBV10-3, with TRBD1 identical over 9 bases. Unmatched junction bases numbered 7, after V lost 3 bases and J lost 8 bases. The germline gives CDR1 ENHRY, CDR2 SYGVKD. The CDR3 totals 15 residues. In DNA, the CDR3 is TGTGCCATCAGTGACACAGGGGGCGCGGAAGAAAAACTGTTTTTT. It translates to CAISDTGGAEEKLFF.

The gene calls are TRBV2 and TRBJ1-2; D is possibly TRBD1 (6 bases). The V gene's germline CDR1 is SNHLY and CDR2 FYNNEI. The germline V and J ends were trimmed by 2 bases and 8 bases, with 18 bases remaining between them. This CDR3 has 15 amino acids. CDR3 nucleotides: TGTGCCAGCAGTGAATTGGACAGCCCCGGCGGGGGCTACACCTTC. It translates to CASSELDSPGGGYTF.

V gene TRBV7-8 combines with J gene TRBJ2-2; D is perhaps TRBD2 (7 bases). Trimming stripped 5 bases from V and 1 base from J, with 17 bases between. The CDR3 runs 17 residues. Germline CDR1 SGHVS, CDR2 FQNEAQ. Here the CDR3 DNA reads TGTGCCAGCAGCCCGCTAACGGGGGGCCGGAACACCGGGGAGCTGTTTTTT. This gives the protein CASSPLTGGRNTGELFF.

This rearrangement joins TRBV7-8 to TRBJ1-2; TRBD1 aligns across 7 bases. Losses at the gene ends were 2 bases for V and 2 bases for J; bases not matched to a gene: 11. CDR1 is SGHVS, CDR2 FQNEAQ, per germline. The CDR3 length is 17 residues. The CDR3 nucleotides are TGTGCCAGCAGCTTATTAAGGACAGGACGAGAGAACTATGGCTACACCTTC. Encoded protein: CASSLLRTGRENYGYTF.

This chain joins TRBV5-5 and TRBJ2-1, with 9 bases that match TRBD1. With V trimmed by 3 bases and J by 5 bases, 18 bases remained unmatched. There are 19 residues in the CDR3. Germline values: CDR1 SGHKS, CDR2 YYEKEE (reference sequence). The CDR3 here is CASSSRRQGEGGKDNEQFF. The CDR3 DNA is TGTGCCAGCAGCTCACGTCGACAGGGGGAGGGGGGAAAGGACAATGAGCAGTTCTTC. Supplemented by reference TRBV5-5 and TRBJ2-1, the full variable domain reads DAGVTQSPTHLIKTRGQQVTLRCSPISGHKSVSWYQQVLGQGPQFIFQYYEKEERGRGNFPDRFSARQFPNYSSELNVNALLLGDSALYLCASSSRRQGEGGKDNEQFFGPGTRLTVL.

This chain uses TRBV11-2 with TRBJ2-1; the match to TRBD2 covers 9 bases. The CDR3 extends over 18 amino acids. From germline, CDR1 is SGHAT and CDR2 FQNNGV. V was pared by 3 bases and J by 7 bases, with 16 bases of the junction left unmatched. CDR3 protein: CASSFGLAGTPQRNEQFF. The CDR3 DNA reads as TGTGCCAGCAGCTTCGGCCTAGCGGGGACCCCCCAACGAAATGAGCAGTTCTTC.

This chain uses TRBV18 with TRBJ2-5, with 7 bases that match TRBD2. The CDR3 length is 17 residues. Losses at the gene ends were 3 bases for V and 2 bases for J; bases not matched to a gene: 12. Germline V gives CDR1 KGHSH, CDR2 LQKENI. CDR3 residues: CASSPPMVSGEQETQYF. CDR3 DNA: TGTGCCAGCTCACCGCCCATGGTCAGCGGGGAGCAAGAGACCCAGTACTTC. Full variable domain (remainder filled in from reference TRBV18 and TRBJ2-5): NAGVMQNPRHLVRRRGQEARLRCSPMKGHSHVYWYRQLPEEGLKFMVYLQKENIIDESGMPKERFSAEFPKEGPSILRIQQVVRGDSAAYFCASSPPMVSGEQETQYFGPGTRLLVL.

V and J are TRBV7-3 and TRBJ2-2; D is perhaps TRBD1 (6 bases). Per the germline V gene, CDR1 is SGHTA and CDR2 is FQGTGA. V shed 2 bases and J shed 4 bases, with 14 bases lying between them. The CDR3 contains 16 residues. CDR3 amino acids: CASSLLGTTTTGELFF. The CDR3 bases are TGTGCCAGCAGCTTACTAGGGACAACTACCACCGGGGAGCTGTTTTTT.

The CDR3 bases are TGTGCCAGCAGCGTAGCTACAGGGACAGGGGGAGGTTCGGTCCAGTACTTC. Its translation is CASSVATGTGGGSVQYF. The chain uses TRBV9 and TRBJ2-5, with 11 positions matching TRBD1. Unmatched junction bases numbered 14, after V lost 0 bases and J lost 10 bases. This CDR3 has 17 residues. The germline CDR1 and CDR2 sequences are SGDLS and YYNGEE. Looking up the rest from reference TRBV9 and TRBJ2-5 gives the full variable domain: DSGVTQTPKHLITATGQRVTLRCSPRSGDLSVYWYQQSLDQGLQFLIQYYNGEERAKGNILERFSAQQFPDLHSELNLSSLELGDSALYFCASSVATGTGGGSVQYFGPGTRLLVL.

This chain links TRBV5-4 with TRBJ1-1, with D maybe TRBD1 (6 bases). Trimming left V 5 bases short and J 3 bases short, with 17 bases between. Germline-derived CDR1 and CDR2 are SGHNT and YYREEE (reference sequence). There are 15 residues in the CDR3. The DNA for the CDR3 is TGTGCCAGCAGGCCAGGCGGGGGGCGGGACACTGAAGCTTTCTTT. It codes for CASRPGGGRDTEAFF.

The gene calls are TRBV7-9 and TRBJ2-5; D not resolved. Trimming cost V 2 bases and J 5 bases, with 9 bases left between them. The germline V gene encodes CDR1 SEHNR and CDR2 FQNEAQ (reference sequence). CDR3 length equals 13 residues. Here the CDR3 reads CASSLSPAETQYF. In DNA form, the CDR3 reads TGTGCCAGCAGCTTAAGTCCCGCGGAGACCCAGTACTTC.